One and the same sample provided the 31 T cell receptor beta chains below, sequenced in a study of CD8 T cells in Susac syndrome. The RNA, roughly 0.5 to 1 ug, was put through reverse transcription using random hexamers. MiXCR, applied by TCRdb to the immunoSEQ multiplex PCR reads, yields one record per CDR3 protein. The data contain some 200,000 distinct CDR3 sequences, 95% of them singletons. What was sequenced was CD4+ T cells from PBMCs. These receptors were obtained from a human donor with multiple sclerosis.

The chain is built from TRBV11-2 and TRBJ2-4; D gene unclear. Germline assignment: CDR1 SGHAT and CDR2 FQNNGV. V shed 4 bases and J shed 0 bases, with 7 bases lying between them. The CDR3 sequence is 14 residues long. CDR3 region: CASSSPKAKNIQYF. DNA for the CDR3: TGTGCCAGCAGCTCTCCGAAAGCCAAAAACATTCAGTACTTC.

The rearrangement uses TRBV5-1 and TRBJ2-7; 11 bases are a match to TRBD2. Germline CDR1 is SGHRS and CDR2 is YFSETQ. The CDR3 sequence is 15 residues long. V lost 4 bases and J lost 7; bases outside the gene matches: 10. CDR3 region: CASSLVAGGPWEQYF. The DNA for the CDR3 is TGCGCCAGCAGCCTAGTAGCGGGAGGGCCTTGGGAGCAGTACTTC.

This clonotype has a single count. The rearrangement uses TRBV20-1 and TRBJ2-7; D might be TRBD2 (6 bases). The CDR3 has 14 residues. V was trimmed by 3 bases and J by 7 bases, leaving 19 bases between them. CDR1 DFQATT and CDR2 SNEGSKA come from the germline V gene (reference sequence). This CDR3 reads CSASRSSGVREQYF. CDR3 nucleotides: TGCAGTGCTAGCAGGTCTTCGGGAGTTCGGGAGCAGTACTTC.

CDR3 protein: CASRVRGNEQFF. As DNA, the CDR3 is TGTGCCAGCAGGGTGAGGGGAAATGAGCAGTTCTTC. The rearrangement links TRBV28 to TRBJ2-1; D possibly matches TRBD1 or TRBD2 (5 bases each). The CDR3 is 12 amino acids. Trimming took 6 bases from V and 7 from J, leaving 10 bases between them. In germline, CDR1 is MDHEN, CDR2 SYDVKM.

This clonotype occurred once. V usage is TRBV29-1 and J usage is TRBJ1-1; tentatively, D is TRBD1 (5 bases). Germline CDR1 reads SQVTM; CDR2 reads ANQGSEA. This CDR3 spans 11 amino acids. CDR3 protein: CSARDYSEAFF. DNA for the CDR3: TGCAGTGCTAGGGACTATTCTGAAGCTTTCTTT.

The chain is built from TRBV29-1 and TRBJ1-1, with TRBD1 matching over 7 bases. This CDR3 region has 13 residues. With V trimmed by 2 bases and J by 3 bases, 3 bases remained unmatched. Germline CDR1 SQVTM, CDR2 ANQGSEA. CDR3 in DNA: TGCAGCGTTGAATTTACAGGGGACACTGAAGCTTTCTTT. Residues: CSVEFTGDTEAFF.

This chain uses TRBV9 with TRBJ1-2, with D uncertain. From germline, CDR1 is SGDLS and CDR2 YYNGEE. The CDR3 spans 14 residues. The ends were cut back, 4 bases at V and 0 bases at J, with 10 bases in the middle. The CDR3 loop reads CASSPYTSNYGYTF. CDR3 DNA: TGTGCCAGCAGCCCATACACGTCTAACTATGGCTACACCTTC.

The rearrangement joins TRBV29-1 to TRBJ2-7, with TRBD1 identical over 7 bases. The CDR3 is 13 residues long. CDR1 is SQVTM, CDR2 ANQGSEA, per germline. Trimming at V came to 7 bases and at J to 0 bases, leaving 6 bases not matched to a gene. The chain's CDR3 is CSAAGQASYEQYF. CDR3 nucleotides: TGCAGCGCTGCAGGACAGGCCTCCTACGAGCAGTACTTC.

The chain employs TRBV2 and TRBJ2-5, with 7 positions matching TRBD1. The CDR3 runs to 14 residues. Germline loops: CDR1 SNHLY, CDR2 FYNNEI. V lost 7 bases and J lost 8; bases outside the gene matches: 13. CDR3 DNA sequence: TGTGCCAGCAACCCGGGGACAGCCGGGGAAACCCAGTACTTC. This gives the protein CASNPGTAGETQYF.

The genes are TRBV29-1 and TRBJ1-1; TRBD1 matches 8 bases. The CDR3 has 14 residues. The germline CDR1 and CDR2 sequences are SQVTM and ANQGSEA. V trimming: 7 bases; J trimming: 2 bases; junction bases outside the gene matches: 9. This chain's CDR3 is CSASTGATNTEAFF. CDR3 sequence (DNA): TGCAGCGCTTCGACAGGGGCTACAAACACTGAAGCTTTCTTT.

The chain links TRBV30 to TRBJ2-3; 10 nucleotides agree with TRBD2. CDR1 and CDR2 from the germline V gene are GTSNPN and SVGIG (reference sequence). The CDR3 has 15 residues. V lost 1 base to trimming and J lost 2 bases; unmatched junction nucleotides: 3. CDR3 sequence: CAWSELAGTTDTQYF. The CDR3 region has the DNA TGTGCCTGGAGTGAACTAGCGGGAACCACAGATACGCAGTATTTT.

V and J are TRBV12-3 or TRBV12-4 and TRBJ2-6; D unresolved. Trimming removed 3 bases from V and 0 bases from J, with 6 bases in between. This CDR3 is built from 15 residues. CDR3 region: CASSFIPSGANVLTF. The CDR3, as DNA: TGTGCCAGCAGTTTTATCCCCTCTGGGGCCAACGTCCTGACTTTC.

The chain couples TRBV29-1 to TRBJ2-3; 7 nucleotides match TRBD2. The germline V gene encodes CDR1 SQVTM and CDR2 ANQGSEA. This CDR3 spans 12 amino acids. The V gene end was trimmed by 3 bases and the J gene end by 3 bases; junction bases not matched to a gene: 0. The CDR3 bases are TGCAGCGTTGAGGGGGGGACAGATACGCAGTATTTT. It specifies CSVEGGTDTQYF.

This clonotype is a singleton in its sample. The chain couples TRBV4-2 to TRBJ2-7; D gene unclear. Germline loops: CDR1 LGHNA, CDR2 YNFKEQ. The CDR3 totals 11 residues. V shed 1 base and J shed 12 bases, with 10 bases lying between them. CDR3 nucleotides: TGTGCCAGCAGCCAAGTTGGGCTATGGTACTTC. It yields the protein CASSQVGLWYF.

The chain uses TRBV30 and TRBJ1-2, with D maybe TRBD1 (6 bases). V lost 3 bases to trimming and J lost 7 bases, with 9 bases between them. CDR1 is GTSNPN, CDR2 SVGIG, per germline (reference sequence). The CDR3 runs 11 residues. The CDR3 protein is CAWRGTFGYTF. DNA of the CDR3: TGTGCCTGGAGAGGGACATTTGGCTACACCTTC.

The rearrangement links TRBV20-1 to TRBJ2-5; weak D call: TRBD2 (5 bases). V was pared by 5 bases and J by 5 bases, with 30 bases between. This CDR3 comprises 18 residues. The germline V gene has CDR1 DFQATT and CDR2 SNEGSKA (reference sequence). The CDR3: CSADSLRETKARRETQYF. The DNA for the CDR3 is TGCAGTGCTGACTCGTTAAGGGAGACTAAGGCGCGAAGGGAGACCCAGTACTTC.

This chain uses TRBV29-1 with TRBJ1-2; TRBD1 matches at 8 bases. Trimming removed 7 bases from V and 7 bases from J; junction bases left unmatched: 5. Germline CDR1 SQVTM, CDR2 ANQGSEA. This CDR3 region has 11 residues. CDR3 sequence (DNA): TGCAGCGGCGGGGGGACAGGTGGCTACACCTTC. Translated: CSGGGTGGYTF.

V usage is TRBV27 and J usage is TRBJ2-3; 10 nucleotides line up with TRBD2. V was pared by 6 bases and J by 4 bases, with 7 bases of the junction left unmatched. CDR1 is MNHEY and CDR2 is SMNVEV in the germline V gene (reference sequence). The CDR3 loop spans 15 amino acids. Written as DNA, the CDR3 is TGTGCCAGCAGAAAAGCGGGAGGGCCCCCAGATACGCAGTATTTT. This sequence encodes CASRKAGGPPDTQYF.

The chain has TRBV7-9 and TRBJ1-4; no firm D call. Trimming took 1 base from V and 6 from J, leaving 3 bases between them. Germline CDR1 SEHNR, CDR2 FQNEAQ (reference sequence). This CDR3 contains 12 residues. The CDR3 is CASSLVDEKLFF. The CDR3 bases are TGTGCCAGCAGCTTAGTTGATGAAAAACTGTTTTTT. Drawing the rest from reference TRBV7-9 and TRBJ1-4, the complete variable domain is DTGVSQNPRHKITKRGQNVTFRCDPISEHNRLYWYRQTLGQGPEFLTYFQNEAQLEKSRLLSDRFSAERPKGSFSTLEIQRTEQGDSAMYLCASSLVDEKLFFGSGTQLSVL.

The chain joins TRBV20-1 to TRBJ1-5; possibly TRBD1 for D (6 bases). The CDR3 length is 13 residues. V lost 5 bases, J lost 3 bases, and 11 bases lay in between. CDR1 and CDR2 from the germline V gene are DFQATT and SNEGSKA (reference sequence). For the CDR3, the DNA is TGCAGTGCTGGGGGCCAGCTCAATCAGCCCCAGCATTTT. As protein: CSAGGQLNQPQHF.

V is TRBV15 and J is TRBJ2-1, with no clear D. Between the trimmed V and J ends, which lost 2 bases and 6 bases, there was a span of 5 bases. Germline V CDR1 and CDR2: LNHNV, YYDKDF (reference sequence). The CDR3 runs 12 residues. CDR3 residues: CATSRFGNEQFF. As DNA, the CDR3 is TGTGCCACCAGCAGATTTGGCAATGAGCAGTTCTTC.

This sequence joins TRBV30 and TRBJ1-5; TRBD1 might be the D (5 bases). Germline V gene lookup returns CDR1 GTSNPN and CDR2 SVGIG (reference sequence). V shed 3 bases and J shed 3 bases, with 15 bases lying between them. This CDR3 is built from 15 residues. The CDR3: CAWRAPGQINQPQHF. CDR3 DNA: TGTGCCTGGAGAGCCCCAGGGCAGATCAATCAGCCCCAGCATTTT. Drawing the rest from reference TRBV30 and TRBJ1-5, the complete variable domain is SQTIHQWPATLVQPVGSPLSLECTVEGTSNPNLYWYRQAAGRGLQLLFYSVGIGQISSEVPQNLSASRPQDRQFILSSKKLLLSDSGFYLCAWRAPGQINQPQHFGDGTRLSIL.

The chain recombines TRBV7-6 with TRBJ2-7; 10 bases agree with TRBD1. With 4 bases clipped from V and 1 base from J, the junction kept 4 bases outside the gene matches. There are 15 residues in the CDR3. Germline V gene sequence: CDR1 SGHVS, CDR2 FNYEAQ. The CDR3 nucleotides are TGTGCCAGCAGCTACGGGGACAGGGGATCCTACGAGCAGTACTTC. Protein sequence: CASSYGDRGSYEQYF.

The chain is built from TRBV12-3 or TRBV12-4 and TRBJ2-1, with 12 bases that match TRBD2. The CDR3 is 16 residues long. V trimming: 2 bases; J trimming: 8 bases; junction bases outside the gene matches: 7. This CDR3 reads CASSLMRLAGGDEQFF. The CDR3 DNA reads TGTGCCAGCAGTTTAATGAGGCTAGCGGGAGGGGATGAGCAGTTCTTC.

The chain employs TRBV7-9 and TRBJ2-7; D may be TRBD1 (5 bases). CDR3 size: 16 residues. The V and J ends lost 5 bases and 3 bases respectively, with 20 bases between them. From germline, CDR1 is SEHNR and CDR2 FQNEAQ (reference sequence). The CDR3 loop is CASSRGLGDRLYEQYF. CDR3 DNA sequence: TGTGCCAGCAGCCGTGGATTGGGCGACAGACTCTACGAGCAGTACTTC.

This clonotype was recorded once. The V call is TRBV20-1, the J call TRBJ2-3; the D gene is possibly TRBD2 (6 bases). V was pared by 6 bases and J by 5 bases, with 12 bases between. The CDR3 runs to 12 residues. Per germline, CDR1 DFQATT and CDR2 SNEGSKA (reference sequence). Here the CDR3 reads CSALGGKDTQYF. CDR3 bases: TGCAGTGCCTTGGGGGGTAAAGATACGCAGTATTTT.

The CDR3 DNA sequence: TGTGCCAGCAGTCGGGGCGGGACTAGCGGGGCCTTGGGGACAGATACGCAGTATTTT. Translated, it gives CASSRGGTSGALGTDTQYF. The rearrangement uses TRBV27 and TRBJ2-3; 13 bases agree with TRBD2. CDR1 is MNHEY, CDR2 SMNVEV, per germline (reference sequence). Trimming took 5 bases from V and 3 from J; bases not matched to a gene: 14. CDR3 length: 19 residues.

The chain couples TRBV12-3 or TRBV12-4 to TRBJ2-1; perhaps D is TRBD1 or TRBD2 (5 bases each). This CDR3 is built from 15 residues. Deletions cut 3 bases from V and 6 bases from J, with 15 bases between. CDR3 nucleotides: TGTGCCAGCAGTTTGGGGGACCTTGGGGGCAATGAGCAGTTCTTC. It codes for CASSLGDLGGNEQFF.

V usage is TRBV20-1 and J usage is TRBJ1-6, with D unclear. This CDR3 region has 14 residues. Trimming left V 4 bases short and J 0 bases short, with 7 bases between. From germline, CDR1 is DFQATT and CDR2 SNEGSKA (reference sequence). The CDR3 DNA follows: TGCAGTGCTAAGACGAGCTCCTATAATTCACCCCTCCACTTT. It specifies CSAKTSSYNSPLHF.

This sequence joins TRBV29-1 and TRBJ2-5, with TRBD2 matching over 7 bases. Trimming cost V 6 bases and J 5 bases; bases outside gene matches: 9. Germline loops: CDR1 SQVTM, CDR2 ANQGSEA. The CDR3 contains 13 residues. CDR3 coding DNA: TGCAGCGTCTCAGACCTGGGAGGGGAGACCCAGTACTTC. Protein product: CSVSDLGGETQYF.

This clonotype appeared a single time. The chain is built from TRBV30 and TRBJ1-5; D might be TRBD1 (6 bases). Germline loops: CDR1 GTSNPN, CDR2 SVGIG (reference sequence). Deletions cut 1 base from V and 4 bases from J, with 11 bases between. The CDR3 is made up of 14 amino acids. The CDR3 DNA follows: TGTGCCTGGAGTGGCGGACAGTTGAATCAGCCCCAGCATTTT. Its protein product is CAWSGGQLNQPQHF. The full variable domain, rest sourced from reference TRBV30 and TRBJ1-5, is SQTIHQWPATLVQPVGSPLSLECTVEGTSNPNLYWYRQAAGRGLQLLFYSVGIGQISSEVPQNLSASRPQDRQFILSSKKLLLSDSGFYLCAWSGGQLNQPQHFGDGTRLSIL.